This entry concerns a single TCR beta chain. Its antigen is as yet unknown. The sample comes from a study of beta chain features in type 1 diabetes. Whole-study results and caveats: Researchers report that Type 1 diabetes patients had moderately but significantly shorter TCRB CDR3s across all four CD4+ subsets. Amplification by PCR could prefer shorter templates, with the same effect in patients and controls.

V gave up 3 bases and J gave up 7 bases, with 10 bases separating them. Germline V gene sequence: CDR1 SGDLS, CDR2 YYNGEE. The CDR3 consists of 12 residues. Expressed TCRB transcripts were sequenced because the entire RNA isolate underwent reverse transcription. Data came from immunoSEQ multiplex PCR; TCRdb stores just in-frame clones and leaves some out. Of approximately 170,000 clones detected, almost 65% appear once; the ten largest clones hold 0.08% to 0.1%. The genes are TRBV9 and TRBJ2-5; possibly TRBD2 for D (5 bases). The TCR was taken from a young man with type 1 diabetes. The sequencing sample was made of naive CD4+ T cells from blood. CDR3 bases: TGTGCCAGCAGCGCCGGACTTGGGACCCAGTACTTC. It translates to CASSAGLGTQYF.